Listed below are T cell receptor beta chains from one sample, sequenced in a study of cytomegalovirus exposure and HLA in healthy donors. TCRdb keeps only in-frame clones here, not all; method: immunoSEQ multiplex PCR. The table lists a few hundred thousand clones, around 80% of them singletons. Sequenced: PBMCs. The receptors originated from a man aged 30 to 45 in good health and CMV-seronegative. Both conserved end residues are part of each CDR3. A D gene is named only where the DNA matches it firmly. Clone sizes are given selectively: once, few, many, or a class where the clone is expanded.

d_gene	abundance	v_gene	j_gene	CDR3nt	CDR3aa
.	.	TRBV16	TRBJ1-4	TGTGCCAGCAGCCAAAGGATTGAACGGGCTAATGAAAAACTGTTTTTT	CASSQRIERANEKLFF
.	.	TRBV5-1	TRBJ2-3	TGCGCCAGCAGCTTGAAAAGTAGGACTCCCCCAGATGCGCAGTATTTT	CASSLKSRTPPDAQYF
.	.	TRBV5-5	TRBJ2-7	TGTGCCAGCAGCTCAGGACTCTACGAGCAGTACTTC	CASSSGLYEQYF
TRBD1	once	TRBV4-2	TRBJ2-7	TGTGCCAGCAGCCAAGCCATGACAGGGGGCGTTTTGTACGAGCAGTACTTC	CASSQAMTGGVLYEQYF
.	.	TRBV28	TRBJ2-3	TGTGCCAGCAGTTTAACGGGAACTACAGATACGCAGTATTTT	CASSLTGTTDTQYF
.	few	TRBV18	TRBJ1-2	TGTGCCAGCTCACCGCTCCCCCCCAGGGCCCGAAACTATGGCTACACCTTC	CASSPLPPRARNYGYTF
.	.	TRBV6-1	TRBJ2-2	TGTGCCATCCCACAGGTTTCCGGGGAGCTGTTTTTT	CAIPQVSGELFF
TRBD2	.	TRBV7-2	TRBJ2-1	TGTGCCAGCAGCTTAGTTGGAGCGGGAGTCTCCTACAATGAGCAGTTCTTC	CASSLVGAGVSYNEQFF
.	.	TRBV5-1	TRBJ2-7	TGCGCCAGCAGCTTCGGAGGGGCGACCTACGAGCAGTACTTC	CASSFGGATYEQYF
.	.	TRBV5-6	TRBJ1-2	TGTGCCAGCAGCCCCAGGGCCAACTATGGCTACACCTTC	CASSPRANYGYTF
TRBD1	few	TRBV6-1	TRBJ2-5	TGTGCCAGCATTAGGGGACAGTACCAAGAGACCCAGTACTTC	CASIRGQYQETQYF
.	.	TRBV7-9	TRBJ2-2	TGTGCCAGCAGCTTAGTCGTGATGGGGGGCACCGGGGAGCTGTTTTTT	CASSLVVMGGTGELFF
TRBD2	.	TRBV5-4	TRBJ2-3	TGTGCCAGCAGCTCGCGGACTAGCGGGGGGATAGATACGCAGTATTTT	CASSSRTSGGIDTQYF
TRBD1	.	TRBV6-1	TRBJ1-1	TGTGCCAGCAGTGTTACGACAGGGGGCTGGGGCACTGAAGCTTTCTTT	CASSVTTGGWGTEAFF
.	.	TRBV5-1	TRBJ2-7	TGCGCCAGCAGCTTGGCCGCCCAGGGTGCCGAGCAGTACTTC	CASSLAAQGAEQYF
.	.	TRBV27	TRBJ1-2	TGTGCCAGCAGTTTTAGGGGGAACTATGGCTACACCTTC	CASSFRGNYGYTF
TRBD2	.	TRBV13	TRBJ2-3	TGTGCCAGCAGCTTATGGCGGGAGGGCCAGGCAGATACGCAGTATTTT	CASSLWREGQADTQYF
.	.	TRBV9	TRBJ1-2	TGTGCCAGCAGCGTCACAGGGTACGGCTACACCTTC	CASSVTGYGYTF
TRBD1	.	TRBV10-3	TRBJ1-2	TGTGCCATCACCGACAGGGGTGCTAACTATGGCTACACCTTC	CAITDRGANYGYTF
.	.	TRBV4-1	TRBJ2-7	TGCGCCAGCAGCCAAGTTCAACTCTCCGCTTACGAGCAGTACTTC	CASSQVQLSAYEQYF
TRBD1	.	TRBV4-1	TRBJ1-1	TGCGCCAGCAGCCATGGGAGGACAGGGAACACTGAAGCTTTCTTT	CASSHGRTGNTEAFF
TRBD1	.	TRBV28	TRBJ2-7	TGTGCCAGCAGTTTAATCGGGACAGGGTCGTACGAGCAGTACTTC	CASSLIGTGSYEQYF
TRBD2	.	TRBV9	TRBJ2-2	TGTGCCAGCAGCGTAGCTAGCGGAGGTACCGGGGAGCTGTTTTTT	CASSVASGGTGELFF
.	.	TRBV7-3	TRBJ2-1	TGTGCCAGCAGCTTGGGCAGGGTGAAAAACAATGAGCAGTTCTTC	CASSLGRVKNNEQFF
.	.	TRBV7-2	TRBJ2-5	TGTGCCAGCAGCTCCACGAGGGAGACCCAGTACTTC	CASSSTRETQYF
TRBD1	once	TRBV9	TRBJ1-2	TGTGCCAGCAGCGTAGATTTCGGTAGGACAGGGCGTGGCTACACCTTC	CASSVDFGRTGRGYTF
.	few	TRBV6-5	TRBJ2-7	TGTGCCAGCAGTTGGGGGATTGGACAGTACGACTACGAGCAGTACTTC	CASSWGIGQYDYEQYF
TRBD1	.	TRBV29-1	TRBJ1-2	TGCAGCGTTGAAGAGACAGGGCGACGGGGGAATGGCTACACCTTC	CSVEETGRRGNGYTF
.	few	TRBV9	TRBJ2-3	TGTGCCAGCAGCGTAGCTACGTGGGGGCGCGAGACAGATACGCAGTATTTT	CASSVATWGRETDTQYF
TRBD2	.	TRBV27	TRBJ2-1	TGTGCCAGCAGTTTAGGACTAGGAAGGATTGTCCCTGAGCAGTTCTTC	CASSLGLGRIVPEQFF
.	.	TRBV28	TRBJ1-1	TGTGCCAGCAGTTTCATACTGCAGGGCCCGAACACTGAAGCTTTCTTT	CASSFILQGPNTEAFF
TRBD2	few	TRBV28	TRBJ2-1	TGTGCCAGCTCGAGCGGGGGTTACAATGAGCAGTTCTTC	CASSSGGYNEQFF
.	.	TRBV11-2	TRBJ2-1	TGTGCCAGCAGCACGCTAGGGGGTACCTACAATGAGCAGTTCTTC	CASSTLGGTYNEQFF
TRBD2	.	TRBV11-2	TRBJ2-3	TGTGCCAGCAGCTGGACTAGCGGGGGGGCAGATACGCAGTATTTT	CASSWTSGGADTQYF
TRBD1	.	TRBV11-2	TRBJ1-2	TGTGCCAGCAGCTTAACAGGGGGGCGTGTGGACTATGGCTACACCTTC	CASSLTGGRVDYGYTF
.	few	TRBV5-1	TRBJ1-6	TGCGCCAGCAGCCAGGAACCAAGCTCCTATAATTCACCCCTCCACTTT	CASSQEPSSYNSPLHF
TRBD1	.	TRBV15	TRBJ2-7	TGTGCCACCAGCACCGACAGGGGACGCGAGCAGTACTTC	CATSTDRGREQYF
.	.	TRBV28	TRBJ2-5	TGTGCCACCCGGGAGAGGGGATGGTATGAAGAGACCCAGTACTTC	CATRERGWYEETQYF
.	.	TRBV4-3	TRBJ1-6	TGCGCCAGCAGCCCCGAGGGAGTGTATAATTCACCCCTCCACTTT	CASSPEGVYNSPLHF
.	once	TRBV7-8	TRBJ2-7	TGTGCCAGCAGCCCCGGTGGTTACGAGCAGTACTTC	CASSPGGYEQYF
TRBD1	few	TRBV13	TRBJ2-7	TGTGCCAGCAGCTTCAGGGGGAAGTCCTACGAGCAGTACTTC	CASSFRGKSYEQYF
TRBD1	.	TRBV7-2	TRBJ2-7	TGTGCCAGCAGCTTAGCCGGGACAGGGAATTACGAGCAGTACTTC	CASSLAGTGNYEQYF
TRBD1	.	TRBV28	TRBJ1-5	TGTGCCAGCAGCCCCGGGACAGGGAAATTGCCCCAGCATTTT	CASSPGTGKLPQHF
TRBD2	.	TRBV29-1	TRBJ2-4	TGCAGCGGGACTAGCGGGGGGGCAAGCATTCAGTACTTC	CSGTSGGASIQYF
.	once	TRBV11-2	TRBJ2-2	TGTGCCAGCAGCCCCGGGACAAGCACCGGGGAGCTGTTTTTT	CASSPGTSTGELFF
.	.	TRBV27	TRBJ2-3	TGTGCCAGCAGTTTATCTCGGGGTCCGAGGAGGGAAAACACAGATACGCAGTATTTT	CASSLSRGPRRENTDTQYF
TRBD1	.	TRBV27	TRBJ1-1	TGTGCCAGCAGTTTAACTGGGACAGGGGACACTGAAGCTTTCTTT	CASSLTGTGDTEAFF
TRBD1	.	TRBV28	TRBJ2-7	TGTGCCAGCGGACAATGGGACAGGGGGCTGGGGTTTACCTACGAGCAGTACTTC	CASGQWDRGLGFTYEQYF
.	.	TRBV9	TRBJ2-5	TGTGCCAGCAGCGTAGCTCAGATGGAGACCCAGTACTTC	CASSVAQMETQYF
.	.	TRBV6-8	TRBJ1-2	TGTGCCAGCAGTCTTGGTACCAGCGATCGCTATGGCTACACCTTC	CASSLGTSDRYGYTF
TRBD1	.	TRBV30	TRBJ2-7	TGTGCCTGGAGTTCGGACAGGATGGGCTCCTACGAGCAGTACTTC	CAWSSDRMGSYEQYF
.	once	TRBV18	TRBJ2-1	TGTGCCAGCTCACCAACTTACAATGAGCAGTTCTTC	CASSPTYNEQFF
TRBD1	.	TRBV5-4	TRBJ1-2	TGTGCCAGCAGCCCTCGCTCCCGGACAGGGGACACTTATGGCTACACCTTC	CASSPRSRTGDTYGYTF
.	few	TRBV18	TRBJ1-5	TGTGCCAGCTCACGGAACAGGGCGGATAGCAATCAGCCCCAGCATTTT	CASSRNRADSNQPQHF
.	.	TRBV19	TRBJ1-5	TGTGCCAGTAGGTCGGGCAATCAGCCCCAGCATTTT	CASRSGNQPQHF
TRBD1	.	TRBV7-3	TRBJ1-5	TGTGCCAGCAGCCCACCTTCAGACAGGGCGAGCAATCAGCCCCAGCATTTT	CASSPPSDRASNQPQHF